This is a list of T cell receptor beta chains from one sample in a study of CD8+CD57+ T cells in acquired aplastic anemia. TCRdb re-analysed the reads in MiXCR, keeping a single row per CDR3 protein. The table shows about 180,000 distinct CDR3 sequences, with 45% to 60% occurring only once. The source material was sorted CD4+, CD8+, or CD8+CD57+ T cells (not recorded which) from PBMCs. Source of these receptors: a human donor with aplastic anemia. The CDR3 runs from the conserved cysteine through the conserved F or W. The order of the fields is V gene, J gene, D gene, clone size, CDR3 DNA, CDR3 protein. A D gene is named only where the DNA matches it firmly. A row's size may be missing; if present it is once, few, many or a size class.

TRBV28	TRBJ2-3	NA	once	TGTGCCAGCAGTTTTCGTGGGGGTCGCACAGATACGCAGTATTTT	CASSFRGGRTDTQYF
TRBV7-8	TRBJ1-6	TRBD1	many	TGTGCCAGCAGCCGGACAGGGCCCCAATCACCCCTCCACTTT	CASSRTGPQSPLHF
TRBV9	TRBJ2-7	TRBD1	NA	TGTGCCAGCAGCGTAGGGAGCTACAGGGGAAACGAGCAGTACTTC	CASSVGSYRGNEQYF
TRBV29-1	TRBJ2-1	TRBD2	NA	TGCAGTGCTGTGACTAGCGGGTCCGCTAATGAGCAGTTCTTC	CSAVTSGSANEQFF
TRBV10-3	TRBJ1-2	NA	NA	TGTGCCATCAGTGAGGTGTCGGTATTAGTTGGCTACACCTTC	CAISEVSVLVGYTF
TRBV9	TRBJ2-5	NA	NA	TGTGCCAGCAGCGAAAGACAGGTGGGGGGGGAGACCCAGTACTTC	CASSERQVGGETQYF
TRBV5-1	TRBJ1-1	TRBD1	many	TGCGCCAGCACCAGGGGGGATAAGAACACTGAAGCTTTCTTT	CASTRGDKNTEAFF
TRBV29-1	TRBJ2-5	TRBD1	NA	TGCAGCGTGTCCCTCCCAGGGGGTCAAGAGACCCAGTACTTC	CSVSLPGGQETQYF
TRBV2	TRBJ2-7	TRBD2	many	TGTGCCAGCAGAAGCGGGGGGTCCTCCTACGAGCAGTACTTC	CASRSGGSSYEQYF
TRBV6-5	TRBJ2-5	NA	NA	TGTGCCAGCAGTTACAATCCGGGGACGGAGACCCAGTACTTC	CASSYNPGTETQYF
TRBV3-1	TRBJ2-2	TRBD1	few	TGTGCCAGCAGCCTACAGGACAGGATCACCGGGGAGCTGTTTTTT	CASSLQDRITGELFF
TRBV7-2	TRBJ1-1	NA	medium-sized	TGTGCCAGCAGCTTACCTATGAATGAAGCTTTCTTT	CASSLPMNEAFF
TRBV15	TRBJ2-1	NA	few	TGTGCCACCTTCCCCTGGGGACAGCAGTTCTTC	CATFPWGQQFF
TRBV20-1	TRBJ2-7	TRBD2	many	TGCAGTGCTAGTTACACTAGCGGGGGGGCTTACGAGCAGTACTTC	CSASYTSGGAYEQYF
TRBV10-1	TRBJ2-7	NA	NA	TGCGCCAGCAGTGAGTCGTCTGTTACTTCCCACGAGCAGTACTTC	CASSESSVTSHEQYF
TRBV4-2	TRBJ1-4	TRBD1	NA	TGTGCCAGCAGCCAAGCAGGGGGCGAGGATGAAAAACTGTTTTTT	CASSQAGGEDEKLFF
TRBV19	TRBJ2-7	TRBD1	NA	TGTGCCAGTAGTAGAATGCCGGGACAGGGAGGCCTCGAGCAGTACTTC	CASSRMPGQGGLEQYF
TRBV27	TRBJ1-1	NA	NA	TGTGCCAGCAGTTTATTTTCAAACACTGAAGCTTTCTTT	CASSLFSNTEAFF
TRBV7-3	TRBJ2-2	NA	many	TGTGCCAGCAGCCCAGATGGCACCGGGGAGCTGTTTTTT	CASSPDGTGELFF
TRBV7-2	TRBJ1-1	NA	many	TGTGCCAGCCTCCCCCCGACGGGTCGGAACACTGAAGCTTTCTTT	CASLPPTGRNTEAFF
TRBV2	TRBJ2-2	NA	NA	TGTGCCAGCAGTAACAGGGCGAACACCGGGGAGCTGTTTTTT	CASSNRANTGELFF
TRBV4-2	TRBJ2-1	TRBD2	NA	TGTGCCAGCAGGCAAACTAGCGGGACTTACAATGAGCAGTTCTTC	CASRQTSGTYNEQFF
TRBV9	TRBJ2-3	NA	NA	TGTGCCAGCAGCGTAGAGGGGAGGGATACGCAGTATTTT	CASSVEGRDTQYF
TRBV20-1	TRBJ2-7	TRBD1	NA	TGCAGTGCTACTCCGGGACAGGGGGCCTACGAGCAGTACTTC	CSATPGQGAYEQYF
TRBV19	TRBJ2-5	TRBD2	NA	TGTGCCAGTAGCCTCCGACTAGCGTGGGAGACCCAGTACTTC	CASSLRLAWETQYF
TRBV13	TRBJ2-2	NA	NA	TGTGCCAGCAGCTCAAATCGAGGGGGAGGTCGGGCGGTGAGAAACACCGGGGAGCTGTTTTTT	CASSSNRGGGRAVRNTGELFF
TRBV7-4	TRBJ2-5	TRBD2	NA	TGTGCCAGCAGCTCGGGTGGGGCTAGCGGGAAAGAGACCCAGTACTTC	CASSSGGASGKETQYF
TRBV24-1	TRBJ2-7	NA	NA	TGTGCCACCAGTGATTCCCCGAGCAGGGGCCTATACGAGCAGTACTTC	CATSDSPSRGLYEQYF
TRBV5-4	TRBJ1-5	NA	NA	TGTGCCAGCAGCTTGGACGGGAACAATCAGCCCCAGCATTTT	CASSLDGNNQPQHF
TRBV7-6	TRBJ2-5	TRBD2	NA	TGTGCCAGCAGCTTAGGCGAACCTAGCGGAAGAGAGACCCAGTACTTC	CASSLGEPSGRETQYF
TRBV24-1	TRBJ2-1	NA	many	TGTGCCACCAGTGATACACGTGGTCGCAGCTCCTACAATGAGCAGTTCTTC	CATSDTRGRSSYNEQFF